What follows is one T cell receptor (beta chain) and its context. Its matching antigen is unknown. Researchers ran the PCR with 60 Vbeta and 13 Jbeta primers. TCRdb keeps only in-frame clones here, not all; method: immunoSEQ multiplex PCR. This sample has some 180,000 clones, with 80% found just once. The data derive from a study of cytomegalovirus exposure and HLA in healthy donors. Study-wide points: At a 0.05 false discovery rate, a later analysis found some 18,000 TCR beta sequences to be associated with HLA alleles. Earlier findings revealed that most TCR beta V segments proved productive either about 90% or about 30% of the time.

The CDR3 contains 15 residues. Trimming left V 1 base short and J 0 bases short, with 9 bases between. Per the germline V gene, CDR1 is LGHNA and CDR2 is YNFKEQ. The source of this sequence is a male donor in good health and CMV-seronegative. The rearrangement uses TRBV4-2 and TRBJ2-5; no definite D call. Sequenced sample: PBMCs. CDR3 loop: CASSQVGRYQETQYF. The CDR3 DNA sequence: TGTGCCAGCAGCCAAGTTGGCAGGTACCAAGAGACCCAGTACTTC.